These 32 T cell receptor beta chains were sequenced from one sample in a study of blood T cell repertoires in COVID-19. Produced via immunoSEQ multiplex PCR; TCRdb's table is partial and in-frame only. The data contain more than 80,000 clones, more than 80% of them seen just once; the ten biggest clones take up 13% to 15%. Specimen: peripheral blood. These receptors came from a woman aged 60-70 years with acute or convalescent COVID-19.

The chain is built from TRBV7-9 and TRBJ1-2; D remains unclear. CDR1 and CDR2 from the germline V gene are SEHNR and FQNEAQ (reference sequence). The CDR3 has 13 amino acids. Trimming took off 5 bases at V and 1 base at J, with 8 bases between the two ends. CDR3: CASSQQNNYGYTF. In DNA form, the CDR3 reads TGTGCCAGCAGCCAACAGAATAACTATGGCTACACCTTC.

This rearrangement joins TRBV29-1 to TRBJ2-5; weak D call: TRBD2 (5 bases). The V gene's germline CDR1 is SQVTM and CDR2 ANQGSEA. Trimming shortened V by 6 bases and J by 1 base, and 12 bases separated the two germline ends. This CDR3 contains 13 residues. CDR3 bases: TGCAGCGTCCCCGGGGAAGGCCAAGAGACCCAGTACTTC. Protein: CSVPGEGQETQYF.

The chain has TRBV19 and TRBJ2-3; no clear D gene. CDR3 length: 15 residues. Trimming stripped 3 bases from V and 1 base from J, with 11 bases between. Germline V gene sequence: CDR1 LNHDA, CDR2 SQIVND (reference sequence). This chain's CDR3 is CASSMTRDGTDTQYF. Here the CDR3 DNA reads TGTGCCAGTAGTATGACACGCGACGGCACAGATACGCAGTATTTT.

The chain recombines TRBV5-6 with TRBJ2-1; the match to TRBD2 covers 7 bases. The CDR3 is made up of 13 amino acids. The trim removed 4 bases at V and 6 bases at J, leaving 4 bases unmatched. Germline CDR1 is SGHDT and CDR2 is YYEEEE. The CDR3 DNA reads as TGTGCCAGCAGCCGGGGACTACCCAATGAGCAGTTCTTC. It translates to CASSRGLPNEQFF.

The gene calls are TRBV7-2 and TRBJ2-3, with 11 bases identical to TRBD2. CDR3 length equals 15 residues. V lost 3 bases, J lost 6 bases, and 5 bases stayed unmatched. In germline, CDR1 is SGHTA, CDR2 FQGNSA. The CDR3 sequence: CASSLSLAGGDTQYF. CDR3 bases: TGTGCCAGCAGCTTGTCGCTAGCGGGAGGTGATACGCAGTATTTT.

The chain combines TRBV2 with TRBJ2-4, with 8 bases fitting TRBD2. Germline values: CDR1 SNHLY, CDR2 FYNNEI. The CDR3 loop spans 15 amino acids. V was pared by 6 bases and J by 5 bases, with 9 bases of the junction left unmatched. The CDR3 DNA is TGTGCCAGCAGGTCCAGCGGGGGAATACAAAACATTCAGTACTTC. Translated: CASRSSGGIQNIQYF.

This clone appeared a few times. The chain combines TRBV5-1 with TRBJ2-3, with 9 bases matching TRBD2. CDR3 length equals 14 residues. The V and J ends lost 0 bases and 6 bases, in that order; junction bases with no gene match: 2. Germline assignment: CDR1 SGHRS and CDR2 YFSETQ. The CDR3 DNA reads TGCGCCAGCAGCTTGGGGACTAGCGAGGATACGCAGTATTTT. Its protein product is CASSLGTSEDTQYF.

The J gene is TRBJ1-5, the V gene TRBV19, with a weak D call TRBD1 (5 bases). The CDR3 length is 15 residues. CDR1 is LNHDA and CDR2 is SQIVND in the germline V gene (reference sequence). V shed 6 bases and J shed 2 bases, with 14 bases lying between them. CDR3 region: CASRPPGSRNQPQHF. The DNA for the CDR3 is TGTGCCAGTAGACCCCCAGGGTCCCGCAATCAGCCCCAGCATTTT.

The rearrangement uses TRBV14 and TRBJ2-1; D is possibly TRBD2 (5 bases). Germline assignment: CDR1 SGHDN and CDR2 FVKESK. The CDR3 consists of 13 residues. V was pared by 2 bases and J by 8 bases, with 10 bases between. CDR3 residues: CASSQRGAYEQFF. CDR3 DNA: TGTGCCAGCAGCCAACGGGGTGCCTATGAGCAGTTCTTC.

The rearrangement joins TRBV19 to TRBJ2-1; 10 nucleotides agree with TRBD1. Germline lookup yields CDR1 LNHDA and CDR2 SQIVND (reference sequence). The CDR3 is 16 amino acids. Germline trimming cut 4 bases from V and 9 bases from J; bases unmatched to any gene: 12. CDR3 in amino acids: CASSKPGQGPSGEQFF. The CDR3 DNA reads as TGTGCCAGTAGTAAGCCGGGACAGGGGCCGAGTGGTGAGCAGTTCTTC.

The CDR3, as DNA: TGTGCCAGCAGCTTGGGCCGAACCTACGAGCAGTACTTC. This encodes CASSLGRTYEQYF. The chain recombines TRBV11-2 with TRBJ2-7; D call uncertain. CDR1 is SGHAT and CDR2 is FQNNGV in the germline V gene. The ends were cut back, 3 bases at V and 2 bases at J, with 8 bases in the middle. The CDR3 spans 13 residues.

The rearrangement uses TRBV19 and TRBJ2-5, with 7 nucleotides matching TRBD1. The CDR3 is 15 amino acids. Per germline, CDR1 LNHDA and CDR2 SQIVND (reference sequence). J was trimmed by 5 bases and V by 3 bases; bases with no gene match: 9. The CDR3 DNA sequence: TGTGCCAGTAGTATGGCAGGGGGAGAGTGGGAGACCCAGTACTTC. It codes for CASSMAGGEWETQYF.

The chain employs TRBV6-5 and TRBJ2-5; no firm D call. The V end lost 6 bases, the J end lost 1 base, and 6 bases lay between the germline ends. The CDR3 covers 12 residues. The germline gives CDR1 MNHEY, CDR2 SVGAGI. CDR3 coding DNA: TGTGCCAGCAGCGAGTTCCAAGAGACCCAGTACTTC. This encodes CASSEFQETQYF.

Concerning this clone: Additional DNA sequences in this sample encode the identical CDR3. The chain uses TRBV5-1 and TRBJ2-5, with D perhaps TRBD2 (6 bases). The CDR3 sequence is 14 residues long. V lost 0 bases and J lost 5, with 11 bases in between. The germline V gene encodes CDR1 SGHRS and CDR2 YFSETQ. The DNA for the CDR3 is TGCGCCAGCAGCTTGGGAGGGACTGAGGAGACCCAGTACTTC. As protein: CASSLGGTEETQYF. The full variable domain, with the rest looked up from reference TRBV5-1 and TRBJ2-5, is KAGVTQTPRYLIKTRGQQVTLSCSPISGHRSVSWYQQTPGQGLQFLFEYFSETQRNKGNFPGRFSGRQFSNSRSEMNVSTLELGDSALYLCASSLGGTEETQYFGPGTRLLVL.

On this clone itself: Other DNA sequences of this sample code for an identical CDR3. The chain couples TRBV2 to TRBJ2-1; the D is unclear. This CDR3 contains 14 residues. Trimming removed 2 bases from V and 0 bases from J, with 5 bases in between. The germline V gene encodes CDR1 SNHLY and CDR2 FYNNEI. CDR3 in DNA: TGTGCCAGCAGTGAACGGAGCTCCTACAATGAGCAGTTCTTC. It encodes CASSERSSYNEQFF.

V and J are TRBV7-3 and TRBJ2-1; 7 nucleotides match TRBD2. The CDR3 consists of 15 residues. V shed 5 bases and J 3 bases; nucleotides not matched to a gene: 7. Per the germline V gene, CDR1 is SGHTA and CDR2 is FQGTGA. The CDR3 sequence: CASSPGRGSYNEQFF. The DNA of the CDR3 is TGTGCCAGCAGCCCAGGGCGCGGGAGCTACAATGAGCAGTTCTTC.

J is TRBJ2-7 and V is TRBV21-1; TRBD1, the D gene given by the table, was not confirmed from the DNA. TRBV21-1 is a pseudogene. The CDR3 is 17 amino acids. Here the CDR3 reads CASSKLCIWQAPYEQYF. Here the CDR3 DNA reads TGTGCCAGCAGCAAATTATGTATATGGCAGGCTCCCTACGAGCAGTACTTC.

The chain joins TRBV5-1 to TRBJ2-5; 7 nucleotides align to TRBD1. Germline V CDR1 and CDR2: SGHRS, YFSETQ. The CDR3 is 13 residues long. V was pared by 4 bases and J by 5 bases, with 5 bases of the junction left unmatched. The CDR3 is CASSPTGKETQYF. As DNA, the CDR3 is TGCGCCAGCAGCCCGACAGGGAAGGAGACCCAGTACTTC.

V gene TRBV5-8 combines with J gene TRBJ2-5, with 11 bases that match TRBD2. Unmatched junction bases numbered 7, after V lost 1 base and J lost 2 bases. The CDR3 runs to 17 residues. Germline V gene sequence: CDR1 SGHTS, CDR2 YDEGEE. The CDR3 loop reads CASSLRRASGGQETQYF. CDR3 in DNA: TGTGCCAGCAGCTTGCGGAGGGCTAGCGGGGGGCAAGAGACCCAGTACTTC.

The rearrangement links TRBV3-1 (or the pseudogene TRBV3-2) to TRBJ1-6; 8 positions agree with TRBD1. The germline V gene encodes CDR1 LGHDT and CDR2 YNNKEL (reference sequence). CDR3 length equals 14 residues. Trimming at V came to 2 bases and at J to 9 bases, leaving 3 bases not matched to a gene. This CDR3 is CASSQPGGGSPLHF. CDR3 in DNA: TGTGCCAGCAGCCAACCAGGGGGCGGTTCACCCCTCCACTTT.

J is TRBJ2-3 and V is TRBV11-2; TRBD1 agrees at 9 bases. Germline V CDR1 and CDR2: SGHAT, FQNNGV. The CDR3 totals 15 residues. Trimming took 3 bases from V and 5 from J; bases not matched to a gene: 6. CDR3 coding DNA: TGTGCCAGCAGCTTTCAACGACAGGGGGTAGATACGCAGTATTTT. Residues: CASSFQRQGVDTQYF.

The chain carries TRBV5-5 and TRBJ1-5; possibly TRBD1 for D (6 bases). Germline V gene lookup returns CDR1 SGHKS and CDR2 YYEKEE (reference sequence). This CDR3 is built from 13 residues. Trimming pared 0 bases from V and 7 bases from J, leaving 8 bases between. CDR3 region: CASSLVGAQPQHF. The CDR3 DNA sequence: TGTGCCAGCAGCTTGGTGGGGGCCCAGCCCCAGCATTTT.

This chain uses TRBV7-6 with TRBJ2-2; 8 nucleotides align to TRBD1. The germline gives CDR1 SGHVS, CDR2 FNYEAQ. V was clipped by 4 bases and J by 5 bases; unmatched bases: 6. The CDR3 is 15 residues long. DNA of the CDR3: TGTGCCAGCAGCTCCTGGACAGGGAAAACCGGGGAGCTGTTTTTT. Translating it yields CASSSWTGKTGELFF.

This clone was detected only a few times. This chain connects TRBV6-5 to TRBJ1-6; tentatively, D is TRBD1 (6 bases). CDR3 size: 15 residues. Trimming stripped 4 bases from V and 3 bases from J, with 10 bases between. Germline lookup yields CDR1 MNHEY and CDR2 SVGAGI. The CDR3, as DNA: TGTGCCAGCAGTTCTCGGACAGTCTATAATTCACCCCTCCACTTT. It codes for CASSSRTVYNSPLHF.

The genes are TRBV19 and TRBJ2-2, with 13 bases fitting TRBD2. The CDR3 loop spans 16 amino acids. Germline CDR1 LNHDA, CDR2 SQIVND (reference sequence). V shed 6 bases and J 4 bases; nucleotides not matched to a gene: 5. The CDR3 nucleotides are TGTGCCAGTAGCCTGGGACTAGCGGGAACCACCGGGGAGCTGTTTTTT. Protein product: CASSLGLAGTTGELFF.

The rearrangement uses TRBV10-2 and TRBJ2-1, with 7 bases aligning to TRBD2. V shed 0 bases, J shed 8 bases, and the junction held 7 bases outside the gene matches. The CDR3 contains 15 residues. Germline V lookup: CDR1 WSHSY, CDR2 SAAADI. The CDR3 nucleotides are TGCGCCAGCAGTGAGTCTTTAGCGGGCCTAGATGAGCAGTTCTTC. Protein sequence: CASSESLAGLDEQFF.

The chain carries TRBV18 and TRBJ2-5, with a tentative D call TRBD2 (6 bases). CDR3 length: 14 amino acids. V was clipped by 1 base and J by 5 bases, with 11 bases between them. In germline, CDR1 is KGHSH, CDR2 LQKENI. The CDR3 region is CASSPQAGYETQYF. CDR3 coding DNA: TGTGCCAGCTCACCACAAGCGGGTTACGAGACCCAGTACTTC.

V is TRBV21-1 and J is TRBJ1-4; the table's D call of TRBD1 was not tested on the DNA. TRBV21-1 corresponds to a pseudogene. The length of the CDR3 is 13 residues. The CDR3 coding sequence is TGTGCCAGCAGCAAAGCCCAGGGGGCAAAACTGTTTTTT. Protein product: CASSKAQGAKLFF.

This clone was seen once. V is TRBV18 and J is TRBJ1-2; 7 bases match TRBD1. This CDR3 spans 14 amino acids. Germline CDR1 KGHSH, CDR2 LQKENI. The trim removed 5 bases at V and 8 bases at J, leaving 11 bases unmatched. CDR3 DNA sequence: TGTGCCAGCTCAATTTCCGGGACAGAAGGAGGCTACACCTTC. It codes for CASSISGTEGGYTF.

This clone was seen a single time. The CDR3 sequence is CASSQAGVPDTQYF. In DNA, the CDR3 is TGCGCCAGCAGCCAGGCCGGGGTGCCAGATACGCAGTATTTT. This rearrangement joins TRBV5-1 to TRBJ2-3; weak D call: TRBD2 (5 bases). Trimming removed 4 bases from V and 4 bases from J, with 13 bases in between. The V gene's germline CDR1 is SGHRS and CDR2 YFSETQ. The CDR3 totals 14 residues.

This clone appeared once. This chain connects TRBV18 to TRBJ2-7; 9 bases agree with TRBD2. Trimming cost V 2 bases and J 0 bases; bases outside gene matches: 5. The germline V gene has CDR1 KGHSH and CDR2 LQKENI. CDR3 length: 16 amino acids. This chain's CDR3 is CASSPMAAGGSYEQYF. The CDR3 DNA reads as TGTGCCAGCTCACCAATGGCAGCGGGGGGCTCCTACGAGCAGTACTTC.

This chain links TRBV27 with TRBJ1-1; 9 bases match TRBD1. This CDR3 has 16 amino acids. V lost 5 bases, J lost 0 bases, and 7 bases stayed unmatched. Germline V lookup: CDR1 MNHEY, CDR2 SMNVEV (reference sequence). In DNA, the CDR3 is TGTGCCAGCAGTCCCGGACAGGGGAGAATGAACACTGAAGCTTTCTTT. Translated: CASSPGQGRMNTEAFF.